This TCR beta chain was sequenced in a study of control samples from healthy donors and cancer patients. V lost 6 bases and J 3 bases, leaving 13 bases between the germline ends. Germline V gene sequence: CDR1 SGDLS, CDR2 YYNGEE. The CDR3 consists of 14 residues. Generated by immunoSEQ multiplex PCR, the TCRdb table keeps only in-frame clones and is missing some. This sample has roughly 120,000 clones, with approximately 88% found just once. The TCR comes from a woman aged 60-75 years with lung cancer. Sequencing was performed on PBMCs. This chain connects TRBV9 to TRBJ2-1; D not resolved. The CDR3 DNA reads TGTGCCAGCACCCAGAGCCCGGACTACAATGAGCAGTTCTTC. It yields the protein CASTQSPDYNEQFF. Using reference TRBV9 and TRBJ2-1 for the parts outside the CDR3, the full variable domain is DSGVTQTPKHLITATGQRVTLRCSPRSGDLSVYWYQQSLDQGLQFLIQYYNGEERAKGNILERFSAQQFPDLHSELNLSSLELGDSALYFCASTQSPDYNEQFFGPGTRLTVL.